This TCR beta chain stems from a study of vaccination effects on CD4 cells after COVID-19. Study-wide findings and caveats: From healthy vaccinees, only 1 of 255 vaccine-induced clones also reacted to common cold coronaviruses. Few convalescent patients, and no early post-infection timepoints, were available to the study. Marked clonal contraction was seen in infection- and vaccine-induced clones late after vaccination.

In regard to this clone: Its target is unknown.

Generated by immunoSEQ multiplex PCR, the TCRdb table keeps only in-frame clones and is missing some. The table has 73,000 or so clones, about 79% seen once; the top ten hold over 9.5%. Viral peptide pool expansion of antigen-specific CD4+ T cells preceded sequencing in the ViraFEST assay. With roughly nine days of culture completed, CD4+ T cells were isolated. Vaccine recipients lacked prior SARS-CoV-2 infection and had negative nucleocapsid antibodies. In culture with approximately 10 IU/ml IL-2 and around 10 ug/ml peptides, PBMC were grown at a few million per well. The trim removed 4 bases at V and 5 bases at J, leaving 6 bases unmatched. The CDR3 contains 15 residues. Germline V CDR1 and CDR2: LNHDA, SQIVND (reference sequence).

The chain combines TRBV19 with TRBJ2-3, with TRBD2 matching over 10 bases. This receptor was obtained from a human donor who received a COVID-19 vaccine. The input for sequencing was CD4+ T cells from PBMCs cultured with SARS-CoV-2 spike peptides, taken before COVID-19 vaccination. CDR3 protein: CASSSLAGGQDTQYF. The DNA of the CDR3 is TGTGCCAGTAGTAGCTTAGCGGGGGGACAAGATACGCAGTATTTT.